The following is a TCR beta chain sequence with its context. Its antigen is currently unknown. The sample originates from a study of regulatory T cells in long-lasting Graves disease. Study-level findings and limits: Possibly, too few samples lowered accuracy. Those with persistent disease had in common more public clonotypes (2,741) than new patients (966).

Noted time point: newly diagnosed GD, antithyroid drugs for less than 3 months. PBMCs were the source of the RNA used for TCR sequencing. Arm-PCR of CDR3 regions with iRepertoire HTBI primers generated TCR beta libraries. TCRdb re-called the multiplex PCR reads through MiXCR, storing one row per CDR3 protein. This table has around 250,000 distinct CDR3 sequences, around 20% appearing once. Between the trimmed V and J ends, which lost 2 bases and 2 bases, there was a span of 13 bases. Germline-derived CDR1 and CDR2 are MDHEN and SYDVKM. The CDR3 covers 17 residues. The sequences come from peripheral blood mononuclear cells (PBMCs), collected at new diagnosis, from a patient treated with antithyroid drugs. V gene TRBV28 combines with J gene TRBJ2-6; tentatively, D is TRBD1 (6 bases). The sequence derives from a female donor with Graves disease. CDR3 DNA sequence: TGTGCCAGCAGTTTAACCGACAGGCTGGCTGGGGCCAACGTCCTGACTTTC. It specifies CASSLTDRLAGANVLTF.